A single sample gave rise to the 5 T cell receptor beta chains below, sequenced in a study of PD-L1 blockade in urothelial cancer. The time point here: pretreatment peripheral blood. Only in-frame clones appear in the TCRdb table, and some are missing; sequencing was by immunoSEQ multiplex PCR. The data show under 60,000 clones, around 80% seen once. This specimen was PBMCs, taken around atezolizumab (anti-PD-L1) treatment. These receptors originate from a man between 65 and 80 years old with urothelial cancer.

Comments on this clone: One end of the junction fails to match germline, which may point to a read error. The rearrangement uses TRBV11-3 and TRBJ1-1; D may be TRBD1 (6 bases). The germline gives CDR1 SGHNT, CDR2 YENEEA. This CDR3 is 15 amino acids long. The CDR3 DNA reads TGTGCCAGCAGCTTAACGGGGGGGGCGAGCACTAAAGCTTTCTTT. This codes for CASSLTGGASTKAFF.

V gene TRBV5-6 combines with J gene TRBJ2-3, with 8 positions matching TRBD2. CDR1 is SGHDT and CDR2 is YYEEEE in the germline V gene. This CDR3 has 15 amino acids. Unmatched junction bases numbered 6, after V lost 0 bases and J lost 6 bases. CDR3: CASSLDGGGRDTQYF. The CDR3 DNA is TGTGCCAGCAGCTTGGATGGCGGGGGGAGGGATACGCAGTATTTT. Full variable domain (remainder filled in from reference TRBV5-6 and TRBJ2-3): DAGVTQSPTHLIKTRGQQVTLRCSPKSGHDTVSWYQQALGQGPQFIFQYYEEEERQRGNFPDRFSGHQFPNYSSELNVNALLLGDSALYLCASSLDGGGRDTQYFGPGTRLTVL.

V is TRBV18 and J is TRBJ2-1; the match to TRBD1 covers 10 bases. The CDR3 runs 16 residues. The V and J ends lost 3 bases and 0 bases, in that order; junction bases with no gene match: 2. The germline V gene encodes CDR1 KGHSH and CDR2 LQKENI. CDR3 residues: CASSPRTGGSYNEQFF. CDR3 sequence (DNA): TGTGCCAGCTCACCCCGGACAGGGGGCTCCTACAATGAGCAGTTCTTC.

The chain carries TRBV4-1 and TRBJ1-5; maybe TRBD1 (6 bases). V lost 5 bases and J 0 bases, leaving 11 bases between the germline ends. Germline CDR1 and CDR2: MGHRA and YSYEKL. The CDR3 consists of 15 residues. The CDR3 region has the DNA TGCGCCAGCAGCAACAAACAGGGTAGCAATCAGCCCCAGCATTTT. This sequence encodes CASSNKQGSNQPQHF.

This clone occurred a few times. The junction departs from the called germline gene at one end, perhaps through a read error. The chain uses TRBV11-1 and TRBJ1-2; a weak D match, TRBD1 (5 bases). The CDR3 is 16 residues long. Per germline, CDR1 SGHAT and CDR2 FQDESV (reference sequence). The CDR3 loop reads CASSLRGRASKYGYTF. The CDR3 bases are TGTGCCAGCAGCTTAAGGGGTCGAGCCTCTAAGTATGGCTACACCTTC.